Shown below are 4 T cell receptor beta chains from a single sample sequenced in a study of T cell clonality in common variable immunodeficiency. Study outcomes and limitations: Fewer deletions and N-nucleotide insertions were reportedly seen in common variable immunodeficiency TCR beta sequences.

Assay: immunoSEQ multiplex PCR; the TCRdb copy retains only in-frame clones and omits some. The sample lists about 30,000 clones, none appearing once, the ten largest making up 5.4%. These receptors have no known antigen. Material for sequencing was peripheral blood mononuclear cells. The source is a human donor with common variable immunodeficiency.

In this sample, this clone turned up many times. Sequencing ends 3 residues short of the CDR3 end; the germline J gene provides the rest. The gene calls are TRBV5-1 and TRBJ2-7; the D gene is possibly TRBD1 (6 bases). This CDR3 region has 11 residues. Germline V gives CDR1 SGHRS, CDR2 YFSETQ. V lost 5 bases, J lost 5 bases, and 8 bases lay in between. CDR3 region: CASRTGNEQYF. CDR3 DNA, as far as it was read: TGCGCCAGCAGAACAGGGAACGAG. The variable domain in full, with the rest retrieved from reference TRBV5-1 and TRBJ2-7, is KAGVTQTPRYLIKTRGQQVTLSCSPISGHRSVSWYQQTPGQGLQFLFEYFSETQRNKGNFPGRFSGRQFSNSRSEMNVSTLELGDSALYLCASRTGNEQYFGPGTRLTVT.

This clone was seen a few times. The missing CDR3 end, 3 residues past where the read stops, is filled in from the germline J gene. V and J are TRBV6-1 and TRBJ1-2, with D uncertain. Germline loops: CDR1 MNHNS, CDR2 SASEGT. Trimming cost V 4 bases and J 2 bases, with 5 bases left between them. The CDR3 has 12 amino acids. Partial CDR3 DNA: TGTGCCAGCAGTGGGCAGAACTATGGC. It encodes CASSGQNYG. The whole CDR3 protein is CASSGQNYGYTF.

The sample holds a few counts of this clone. The sequenced CDR3 bases are TGTGCCAGCAGCTCCGCTAGCGGGGGTTATTACAATGAG. Translating gives CASSSASGGYYNE. The CDR3, in full, reads CASSSASGGYYNEQFF. The V call is TRBV7-6, the J call TRBJ2-1; 10 bases fit TRBD2. The read ends 3 residues early relative to the CDR3; the germline J gene fills the gap. The CDR3 extends over 16 amino acids. V was clipped by 4 bases and J by 4 bases; unmatched bases: 7. Germline loops: CDR1 SGHVS, CDR2 FNYEAQ. Based on the CDR3 plus reference TRBV7-6 and TRBJ2-1, the full variable domain is GAGVSQSPRYKVTKRGQDVALRCDPISGHVSLYWYRQALGQGPEFLTYFNYEAQQDKSGLPNDRFSAERPEGSISTLTIQRTEQRDSAMYRCASSSASGGYYNEQFFGPGTRLTVL.

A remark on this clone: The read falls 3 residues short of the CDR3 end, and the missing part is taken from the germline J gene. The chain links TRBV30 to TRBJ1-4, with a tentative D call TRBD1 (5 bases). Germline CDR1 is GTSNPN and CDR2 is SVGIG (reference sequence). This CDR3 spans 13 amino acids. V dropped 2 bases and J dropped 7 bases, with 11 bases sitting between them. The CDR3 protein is CAWSSGIGEKLFF. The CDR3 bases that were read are TGTGCCTGGAGTTCAGGGATTGGTGAAAAA.